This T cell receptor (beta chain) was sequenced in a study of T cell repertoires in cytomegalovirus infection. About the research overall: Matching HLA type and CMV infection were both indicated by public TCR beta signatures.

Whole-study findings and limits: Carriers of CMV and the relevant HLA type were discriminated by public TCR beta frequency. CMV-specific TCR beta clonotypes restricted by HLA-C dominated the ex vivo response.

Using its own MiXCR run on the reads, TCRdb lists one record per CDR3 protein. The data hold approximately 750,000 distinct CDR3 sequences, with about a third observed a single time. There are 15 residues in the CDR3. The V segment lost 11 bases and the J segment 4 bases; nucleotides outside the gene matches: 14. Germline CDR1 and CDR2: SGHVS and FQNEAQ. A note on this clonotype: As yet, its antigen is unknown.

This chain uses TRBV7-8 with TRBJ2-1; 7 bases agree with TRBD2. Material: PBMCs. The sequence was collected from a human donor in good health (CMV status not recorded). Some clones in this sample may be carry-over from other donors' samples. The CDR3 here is CAVSMGEGPYNEQFF. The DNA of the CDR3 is TGTGCCGTATCGATGGGGGAGGGCCCTTACAATGAGCAGTTCTTC.